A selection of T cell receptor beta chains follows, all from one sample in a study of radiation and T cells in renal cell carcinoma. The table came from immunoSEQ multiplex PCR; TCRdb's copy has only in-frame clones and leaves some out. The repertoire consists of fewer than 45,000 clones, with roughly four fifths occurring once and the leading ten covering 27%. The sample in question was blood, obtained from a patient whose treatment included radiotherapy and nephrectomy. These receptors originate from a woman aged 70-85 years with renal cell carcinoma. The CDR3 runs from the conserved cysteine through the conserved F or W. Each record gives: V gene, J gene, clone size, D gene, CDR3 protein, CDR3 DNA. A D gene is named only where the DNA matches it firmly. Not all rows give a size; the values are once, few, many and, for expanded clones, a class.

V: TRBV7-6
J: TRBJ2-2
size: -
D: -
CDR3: CASSFVQDTGELFF
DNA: TGTGCCAGCAGCTTCGTCCAAGACACCGGGGAGCTGTTTTTT

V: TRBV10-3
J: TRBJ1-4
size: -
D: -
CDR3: CAISGGPGGEKLFF
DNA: TGTGCCATCAGTGGGGGTCCTGGAGGGGAAAAACTGTTTTTT

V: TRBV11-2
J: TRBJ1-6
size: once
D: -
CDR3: CASSLDIRGFNSPLHF
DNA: TGTGCCAGCAGCTTAGATATAAGGGGCTTTAATTCACCCCTCCACTTT

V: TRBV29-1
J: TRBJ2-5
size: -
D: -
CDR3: CSVAPRGPQETQYF
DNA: TGCAGCGTTGCCCCCAGGGGACCCCAAGAGACCCAGTACTTC

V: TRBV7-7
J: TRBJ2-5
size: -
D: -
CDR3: CASSPIRTVPETQYF
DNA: TGTGCCAGCAGCCCGATTCGGACAGTCCCAGAGACCCAGTACTTC

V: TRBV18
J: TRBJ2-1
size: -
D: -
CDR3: CASSPTHNEQFF
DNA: TGTGCCAGCTCCCCTACACACAATGAGCAGTTCTTC

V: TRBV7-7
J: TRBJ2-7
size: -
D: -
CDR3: CASSLSGQTFAYEQYF
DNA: TGTGCCAGCAGCTTATCGGGGCAGACGTTTGCCTACGAGCAGTACTTC

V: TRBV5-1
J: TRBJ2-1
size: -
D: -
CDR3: CASSLAPGRDEQFF
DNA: TGCGCCAGCAGCTTAGCTCCGGGCCGGGATGAGCAGTTCTTC

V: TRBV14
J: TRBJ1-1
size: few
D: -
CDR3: CASSQEVGLSEAFF
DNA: TGTGCCAGCAGCCAAGAGGTGGGACTCTCTGAAGCTTTCTTT

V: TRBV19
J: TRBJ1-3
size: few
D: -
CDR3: CASRGTSGSGNTIYF
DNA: TGTGCCAGTCGAGGGACATCCGGCTCTGGAAACACCATATATTTT

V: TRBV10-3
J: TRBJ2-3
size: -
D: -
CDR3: CAISLAEADTQYF
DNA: TGTGCCATCAGCCTAGCCGAGGCAGATACGCAGTATTTT

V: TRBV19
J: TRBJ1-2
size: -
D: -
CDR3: CATQKKGSNYGYTF
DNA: TGTGCCACACAGAAAAAGGGCAGTAACTATGGCTACACCTTC

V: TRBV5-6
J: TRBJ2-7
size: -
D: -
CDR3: CASSLRARAHEQYF
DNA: TGTGCCAGCAGCTTGCGGGCCAGGGCTCACGAGCAGTACTTC

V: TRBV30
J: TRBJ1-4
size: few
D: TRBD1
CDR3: CAWSPGTGDEKLFF
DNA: TGTGCCTGGAGTCCTGGGACAGGGGATGAAAAACTGTTTTTT

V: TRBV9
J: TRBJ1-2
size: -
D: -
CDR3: CASTPGVGYGYTF
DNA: TGTGCCAGCACCCCAGGGGTCGGCTATGGCTACACCTTC

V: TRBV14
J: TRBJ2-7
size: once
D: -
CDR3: CASSQPGRQTYEQYF
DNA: TGTGCCAGCAGCCAACCGGGACGCCAGACCTACGAGCAGTACTTC

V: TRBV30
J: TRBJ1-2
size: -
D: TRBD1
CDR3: CAWSVGGGGGYGYTF
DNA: TGTGCCTGGAGTGTAGGAGGGGGCGGAGGGTATGGCTACACCTTC

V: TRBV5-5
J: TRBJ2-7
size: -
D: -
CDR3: CASSSVGSQYEQYF
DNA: TGTGCCAGCAGCTCGGTCGGGAGTCAATACGAGCAGTACTTC

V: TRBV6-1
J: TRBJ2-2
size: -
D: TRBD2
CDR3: CASSVSGRRITGELFF
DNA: TGTGCCAGCAGTGTAAGCGGGAGAAGGATCACCGGGGAGCTGTTTTTT

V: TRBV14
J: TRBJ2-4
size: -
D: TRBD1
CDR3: CASSQVRQGKAKNIQYF
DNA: TGTGCCAGCAGCCAAGTGAGACAGGGGAAGGCCAAAAACATTCAGTACTTC

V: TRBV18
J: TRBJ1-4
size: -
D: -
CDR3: CASSPNFKEEKLFF
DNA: TGTGCCAGCTCACCCAACTTTAAGGAGGAAAAACTGTTTTTT

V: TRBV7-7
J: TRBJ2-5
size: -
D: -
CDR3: CASSLIGGPEETQYF
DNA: TGTGCCAGCAGCTTGATCGGCGGGCCTGAAGAGACCCAGTACTTC

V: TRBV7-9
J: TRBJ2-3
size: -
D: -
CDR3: CASSLATVSTDTQYF
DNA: TGTGCCAGCAGCTTAGCGACAGTTAGCACAGATACGCAGTATTTT

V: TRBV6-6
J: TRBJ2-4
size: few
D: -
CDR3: CASSTRQEAKNIQYF
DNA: TGTGCCAGCAGTACAAGACAAGAGGCTAAAAACATTCAGTACTTC

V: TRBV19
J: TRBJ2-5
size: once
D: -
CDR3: CASSGGYQETQYF
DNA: TGTGCCAGTTCCGGGGGATACCAAGAGACCCAGTACTTC

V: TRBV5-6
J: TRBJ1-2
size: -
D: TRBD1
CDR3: CASSKQGVNYGYTF
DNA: TGTGCCAGCAGCAAACAGGGGGTTAACTATGGCTACACCTTC

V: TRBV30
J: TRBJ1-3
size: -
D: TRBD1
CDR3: CAWSLRTGGSGNTIYF
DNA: TGTGCCTGGAGCCTCCGGACAGGGGGATCTGGAAACACCATATATTTT

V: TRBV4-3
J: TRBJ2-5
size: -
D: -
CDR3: CASSQDTGREWPQYF
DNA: TGCGCCAGCAGCCAAGATACCGGCAGGGAATGGCCCCAGTACTTC

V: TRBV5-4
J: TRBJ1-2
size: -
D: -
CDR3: CASSPGALRHGYTF
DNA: TGTGCCAGCAGCCCCGGGGCCCTTCGTCATGGCTACACCTTC

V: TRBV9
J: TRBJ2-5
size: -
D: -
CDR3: CASSAHPNRAQETQYF
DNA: TGTGCCAGCAGCGCTCACCCTAACAGGGCACAAGAGACCCAGTACTTC

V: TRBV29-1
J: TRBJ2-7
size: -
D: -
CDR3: CSVYKDSLFTYEQYF
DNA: TGCAGCGTTTACAAGGACAGCCTTTTTACCTACGAGCAGTACTTC

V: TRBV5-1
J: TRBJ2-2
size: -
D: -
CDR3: CASSLGQPGELFF
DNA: TGCGCCAGCAGCTTGGGCCAGCCCGGGGAGCTGTTTTTT

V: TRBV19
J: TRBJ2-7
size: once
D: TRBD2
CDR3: CASSIAGGSYEQYF
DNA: TGTGCCAGTAGTATAGCGGGAGGCTCCTACGAGCAGTACTTC

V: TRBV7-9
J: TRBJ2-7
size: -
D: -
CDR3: CASSLASHYEQYF
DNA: TGTGCCAGCAGCTTAGCGTCCCACTACGAGCAGTACTTC

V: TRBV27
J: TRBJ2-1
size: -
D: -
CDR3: CASRGEQFF
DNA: TGTGCCAGTAGGGGTGAGCAGTTCTTC

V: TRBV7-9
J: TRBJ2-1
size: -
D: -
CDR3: CASGVGVPPYNEQFF
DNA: TGTGCCAGCGGTGTAGGAGTGCCCCCCTACAATGAGCAGTTCTTC

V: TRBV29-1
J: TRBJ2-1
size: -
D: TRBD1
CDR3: CSVEGQGAIYEQFF
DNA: TGCAGCGTTGAAGGACAGGGGGCTATCTATGAGCAGTTCTTC

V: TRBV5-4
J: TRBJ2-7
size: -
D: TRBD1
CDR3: CASSFDRVTEQYF
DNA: TGTGCCAGCAGCTTTGACAGGGTCACCGAGCAGTACTTC

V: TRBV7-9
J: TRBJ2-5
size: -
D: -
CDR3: CASSLDVARETQYF
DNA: TGTGCCAGCAGCTTAGACGTGGCCCGGGAGACCCAGTACTTC

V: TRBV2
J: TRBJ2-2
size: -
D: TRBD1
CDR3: CASSRGPTGELFF
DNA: TGTGCCAGCAGCAGGGGGCCAACCGGGGAGCTGTTTTTT

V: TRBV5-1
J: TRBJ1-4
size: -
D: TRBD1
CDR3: CASSLGTGRNEKLFF
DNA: TGCGCCAGCAGCTTGGGGACAGGGCGTAATGAAAAACTGTTTTTT

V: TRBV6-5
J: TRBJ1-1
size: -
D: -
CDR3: CASSTGTPNEAFF
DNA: TGTGCCAGCAGCACCGGGACACCGAATGAAGCTTTCTTT

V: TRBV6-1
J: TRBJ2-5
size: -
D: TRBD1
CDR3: CASSTTGGEETQYF
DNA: TGTGCCAGCAGTACAACAGGGGGCGAGGAGACCCAGTACTTC

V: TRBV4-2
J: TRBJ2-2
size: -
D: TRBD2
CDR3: CASSQEAGITGELFF
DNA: TGTGCCAGCAGCCAAGAAGCGGGAATCACCGGGGAGCTGTTTTTT

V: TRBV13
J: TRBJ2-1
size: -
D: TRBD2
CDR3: CASSLLTSGRAVGSYNEQFF
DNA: TGTGCCAGCAGCCTCCTGACTAGCGGGAGGGCCGTTGGCTCCTACAATGAGCAGTTCTTC

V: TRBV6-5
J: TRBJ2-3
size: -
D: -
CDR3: CASSYSDRADTQYF
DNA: TGTGCCAGCAGTTACAGTGACCGAGCAGATACGCAGTATTTT

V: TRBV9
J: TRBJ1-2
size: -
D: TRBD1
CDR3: CASSEGTADNYGYTF
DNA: TGTGCCAGCAGCGAGGGGACAGCTGATAACTATGGCTACACCTTC

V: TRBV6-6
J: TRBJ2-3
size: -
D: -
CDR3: CASSYSLGTFTQYF
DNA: TGTGCCAGCAGTTACTCCCTTGGGACCTTTACGCAGTATTTT

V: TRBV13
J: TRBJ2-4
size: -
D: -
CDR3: CASSLSGRAKNIQYF
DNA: TGTGCCAGCAGTCTTTCAGGGAGGGCCAAAAACATTCAGTACTTC

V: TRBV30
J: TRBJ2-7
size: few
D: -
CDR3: CAWGVPGQQYF
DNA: TGTGCCTGGGGGGTACCGGGACAGCAGTACTTC

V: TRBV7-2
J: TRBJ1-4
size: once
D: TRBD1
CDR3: CASSFQGETNEKLFF
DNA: TGTGCCAGCAGCTTCCAGGGGGAAACTAATGAAAAACTGTTTTTT

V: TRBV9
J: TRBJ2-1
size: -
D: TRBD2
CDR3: CASSGLGLAGVNEQFF
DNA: TGTGCCAGCAGCGGCTTGGGGCTAGCGGGAGTCAATGAGCAGTTCTTC

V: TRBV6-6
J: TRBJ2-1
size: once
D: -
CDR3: CASSQQAPSYNEQFF
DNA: TGTGCCAGCAGTCAACAGGCACCATCCTACAATGAGCAGTTCTTC

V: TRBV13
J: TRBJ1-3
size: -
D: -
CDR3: CASSLEAGAGNTIYF
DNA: TGTGCCAGCAGCTTAGAGGCAGGGGCTGGAAACACCATATATTTT

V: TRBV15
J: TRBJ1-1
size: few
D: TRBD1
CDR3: CATSRERTGNTEAFF
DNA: TGTGCCACCAGCAGAGAAAGGACAGGGAACACTGAAGCTTTCTTT

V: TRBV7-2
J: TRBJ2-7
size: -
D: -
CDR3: CASSLALYEQYF
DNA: TGTGCCAGCAGCTTAGCTTTATACGAGCAGTACTTC

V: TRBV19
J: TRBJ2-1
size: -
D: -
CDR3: CASSIDRRVEQFF
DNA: TGTGCCAGTAGTATAGACCGGAGGGTTGAGCAGTTCTTC

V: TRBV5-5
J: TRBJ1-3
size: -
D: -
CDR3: CASSLRSDGNTIYF
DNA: TGTGCCAGCAGCTTGAGGTCAGACGGAAACACCATATATTTT

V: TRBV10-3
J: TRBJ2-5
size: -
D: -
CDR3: CAISESGDQETQYF
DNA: TGTGCCATCAGTGAGTCGGGGGATCAAGAGACCCAGTACTTC